This TCR beta chain was profiled in a study of shared clonotypes between healthy human individuals. Original analysis: Owing to the provision of junction-only sequences devoid of quality scores by immunoSEQ, filtering differed. Clones were sequenced by immunoSEQ multiplex PCR, and TCRdb holds only the in-frame ones, with some missing. That table gives V, J and clone size, and the DNA gave D and trimming. The sample includes under 1,100,000 clones, around 74% of them seen just once. Germline V gene data show CDR1 as LNHDA and CDR2 as SQIVND (reference sequence). The J segment lost 6 bases and the V segment lost 5 bases, leaving 8 bases of the junction unmatched. This CDR3 has 14 amino acids. The table lists this clone with a count of one.

The chain has TRBV19 and TRBJ2-3; the match to TRBD2 covers 7 bases. The material sequenced was memory CD4+ T cells sorted from blood. As to subset: CD45RA-negative fraction. This receptor was obtained from a young man in good health. The CDR3 loop is CASSVVTSMDTQYF. The CDR3 DNA follows: TGTGCCAGTAGTGTGGTGACTAGCATGGATACGCAGTATTTT.